The 11 T cell receptor beta chains below all came from one sample that was sequenced in a study of blood T cells in healthy people across ages (dated by TCRdb to between 2014 and 2017). The library was built by means of 5' RACE. The reads were generated on an Illumina HiSeq 2500. A second PCR of roughly 6 to 11 cycles was performed with a sample-barcoded 5' primer and a J-beta primer mix. TCRdb trimmed public reads at Q25 via fastp, called clones via MiXCR and kept in-frame beta chains. Rows with a matching CDR3 protein are joined into one entry that keeps the most common DNA and genes. This sample has around 600,000 distinct CDR3 sequences in its table, and 40% to 55% of those were observed once. 20% to 25% of the sample rests with the top ten. The sample consisted of blood. The receptors come from a man older than 75 in good health.

This chain links TRBV29-1 with TRBJ1-1; possible D gene TRBD1, 6 bases. The germline V gene has CDR1 SQVTM and CDR2 ANQGSEA. V lost 1 base, J lost 8 bases, and 14 bases lay in between. There are 13 residues in the CDR3. In DNA, the CDR3 is TGCAGCGTTGAAGGGGATGGGGGGCTAGAAGCTTTCTTT. Translation: CSVEGDGGLEAFF.

Turning to this clonotype: Germline and junction disagree at one end, which may indicate a read error. The chain couples TRBV7-9 to TRBJ2-1; 9 bases align to TRBD2. CDR3 length: 14 residues. Germline values: CDR1 SEHNR, CDR2 FQNEAQ (reference sequence). The CDR3 sequence: CAGSLPNTAGGPFF. For the CDR3, the DNA is TGTGCCGGCAGCTTACCGAACACGGCGGGAGGGCCGTTCTTC.

V and J are TRBV3-1 and TRBJ2-1, with TRBD2 matching over 11 bases. The CDR3 spans 16 residues. The ends lost 1 base at V and 8 bases at J; junction bases unmatched: 7. CDR1 LGHDT and CDR2 YNNKEL come from the germline V gene (reference sequence). The CDR3 reads CASSQGLAGGYDEQFF. As DNA, the CDR3 is TGTGCCAGCAGCCAAGGGCTAGCGGGAGGATACGATGAGCAGTTCTTC.

This clonotype was picked up a small number of times. The chain joins TRBV5-1 to TRBJ2-1, with a tentative D call TRBD1 (5 bases). V was cut by 3 bases and J by 1 base, with 11 bases left in between. The CDR3 has 15 amino acids. Germline CDR1 and CDR2: SGHRS and YFSETQ. The CDR3, as DNA: TGCGCCAGCAGCTCCAGGGCCCTTTCCTACAATGAGCAGTTCTTC. This gives the protein CASSSRALSYNEQFF.

This clonotype has just a few counts. The chain has TRBV29-1 and TRBJ2-6; D uncertain. CDR3 length equals 15 residues. Trimming left V 4 bases short and J 0 bases short, with 10 bases between. Per the germline V gene, CDR1 is SQVTM and CDR2 is ANQGSEA. The CDR3 DNA reads TGCAGCGTTGGAGATCTGGGCTCTGGGGCCAACGTCCTGACTTTC. Protein product: CSVGDLGSGANVLTF. Combining the CDR3 with reference TRBV29-1 and TRBJ2-6 gives the whole variable domain SAVISQKPSRDICQRGTSLTIQCQVDSQVTMMFWYRQQPGQSLTLIATANQGSEATYESGFVIDKFPISRPNLTFSTLTVSNMSPEDSSIYLCSVGDLGSGANVLTFGAGSRLTVL.

This clonotype was found once. The chain uses TRBV11-2 and TRBJ2-1; 13 nucleotides agree with TRBD2. The V and J ends lost 5 bases and 5 bases, in that order; junction bases with no gene match: 3. The length of the CDR3 is 15 residues. In germline, CDR1 is SGHAT, CDR2 FQNNGV. The CDR3 nucleotides read TGTGCCAGCAGCCCGACTAGCGGGAGGAACAATGAGCAGTTCTTC. It yields the protein CASSPTSGRNNEQFF. Using reference TRBV11-2 and TRBJ2-1 for the parts outside the CDR3, the full variable domain is EAGVAQSPRYKIIEKRQSVAFWCNPISGHATLYWYQQILGQGPKLLIQFQNNGVVDDSQLPKDRFSAERLKGVDSTLKIQPAKLEDSAVYLCASSPTSGRNNEQFFGPGTRLTVL.

V and J are TRBV9 and TRBJ2-2, with D perhaps matching TRBD2 (5 bases). The CDR3 length is 15 residues. Trimming stripped 0 bases from V and 3 bases from J, with 9 bases between. Germline-derived CDR1 and CDR2 are SGDLS and YYNGEE. The CDR3 is CASSVASGDTGELFF. The CDR3 region has the DNA TGTGCCAGCAGCGTAGCCAGCGGAGACACCGGGGAGCTGTTTTTT.

This chain connects TRBV10-3 to TRBJ1-5; 8 bases match TRBD1. The germline CDR1 and CDR2 sequences are ENHRY and SYGVKD. The CDR3 spans 14 residues. J lost 7 bases, V lost 7 bases, and 9 bases had no gene match. CDR3 residues: CAITDGQGGQPQHF. CDR3 in DNA: TGTGCCATCACCGACGGACAGGGAGGCCAGCCCCAGCATTTT.

The chain couples TRBV12-3 or TRBV12-4 to TRBJ2-3; D remains ambiguous. The V and J ends lost 1 base and 0 bases respectively, with 26 bases between them. The CDR3 is made up of 21 amino acids. In DNA, the CDR3 is TGTGCCAGCAGTTTAGACTTTTCCGGCGGCAACGGAGCCACTAGCACAGATACGCAGTATTTT. Translating gives CASSLDFSGGNGATSTDTQYF.

The CDR3 protein is CASSLELADNYNEQFF. CDR3 DNA: TGTGCCAGCAGCTTAGAACTAGCGGACAACTACAATGAGCAGTTCTTC. The rearrangement uses TRBV7-2 and TRBJ2-1, with 8 bases lining up with TRBD2. CDR3 size: 16 residues. Germline lookup yields CDR1 SGHTA and CDR2 FQGNSA. With 1 base clipped from V and 3 bases from J, the junction kept 5 bases outside the gene matches.

In this sample, this clonotype turned up a few times. The V call is TRBV4-1, the J call TRBJ1-2; D gene uncertain. This CDR3 comprises 14 residues. Germline V gene data show CDR1 as MGHRA and CDR2 as YSYEKL. The V and J ends lost 1 base and 0 bases respectively, with 6 bases between them. This chain's CDR3 is CASSQGSSNYGYTF. CDR3 bases: TGCGCCAGCAGCCAAGGGAGTTCTAACTATGGCTACACCTTC.